This T cell receptor beta chain appears in the sequencing data of a study of shared clonotypes between healthy human individuals. Findings and caveats of the study: Larger estimated richness was generally recorded for naive subsets relative to memory subsets.

Only in-frame clones appear in the TCRdb table, and some are missing; sequencing was by immunoSEQ multiplex PCR. In the table there are about 1.5 million clones, roughly 98% of which are singletons. Note on this clone: What it binds is unknown.

CDR1 and CDR2 (germline): LNHDA, SQIVND (reference sequence). V lost 6 bases, J lost 4 bases, and 12 bases lay in between. This CDR3 comprises 14 residues. The chain joins TRBV19 to TRBJ1-4, with D uncertain. This receptor was obtained from a man aged 30-40 years in good health. The sequenced sample consisted of naive CD4+ T cells sorted from blood. The subset: CD45RA+ positively selected. The DNA of the CDR3 is TGTGCCAGTAGCTTGGCCCGGGGTAATGAAAAACTGTTTTTT. This codes for CASSLARGNEKLFF.